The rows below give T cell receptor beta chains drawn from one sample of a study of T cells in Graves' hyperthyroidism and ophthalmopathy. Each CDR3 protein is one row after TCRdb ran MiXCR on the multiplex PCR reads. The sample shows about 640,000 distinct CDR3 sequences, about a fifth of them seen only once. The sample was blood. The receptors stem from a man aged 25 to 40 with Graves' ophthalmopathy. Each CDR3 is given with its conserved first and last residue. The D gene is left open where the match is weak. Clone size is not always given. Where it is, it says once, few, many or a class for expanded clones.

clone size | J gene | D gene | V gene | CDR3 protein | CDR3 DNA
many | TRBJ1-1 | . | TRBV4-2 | CASSLQGSRQEAFF | TGTGCCAGCAGCCTCCAGGGATCGAGACAAGAAGCTTTCTTT
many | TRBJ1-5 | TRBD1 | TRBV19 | CASSPPGGRQPQHF | TGTGCCAGTAGTCCTCCAGGGGGTCGTCAGCCCCAGCATTTT
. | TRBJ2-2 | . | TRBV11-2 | CASSPMTGPGELFF | TGTGCCAGCAGCCCCATGACAGGTCCCGGGGAGCTGTTTTTT
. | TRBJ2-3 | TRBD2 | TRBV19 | CASQLAGGTDTQYF | TGTGCCAGTCAACTAGCGGGAGGGACAGATACGCAGTATTTT
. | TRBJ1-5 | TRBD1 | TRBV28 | CASSSPGGGQPQHF | TGTGCCAGCAGTTCTCCAGGGGGCGGTCAGCCCCAGCATTTT
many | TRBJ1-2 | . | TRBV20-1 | CSDSPPLYQSDGYTF | TGCAGTGATTCCCCCCCCCTTTACCAGTCAGATGGCTACACCTTC
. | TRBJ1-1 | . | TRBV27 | CASSYRDGGMNTEAFF | TGTGCCAGCAGTTACCGGGACGGCGGGATGAACACTGAAGCTTTCTTT
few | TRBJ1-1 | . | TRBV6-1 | CASSDSGLAEAFF | TGTGCCAGCAGTGATTCTGGGCTCGCTGAAGCTTTCTTT
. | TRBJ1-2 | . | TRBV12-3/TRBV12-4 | CASSLTGNNYGYTF | TGTGCCAGCAGTTTAACAGGAAATAACTATGGCTACACCTTC
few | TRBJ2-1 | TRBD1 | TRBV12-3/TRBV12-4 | CASSFVIPDRTDGEQFF | TGTGCCAGCAGTTTTGTTATCCCGGACAGGACAGACGGTGAGCAGTTCTTC
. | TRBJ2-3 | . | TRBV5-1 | CASSLGLAYTDTQYF | TGCGCCAGCAGCTTGGGACTGGCCTACACAGATACGCAGTATTTT
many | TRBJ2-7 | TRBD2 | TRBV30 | CAWSWGGVYEQYF | TGTGCCTGGAGTTGGGGGGGAGTCTACGAGCAGTACTTC
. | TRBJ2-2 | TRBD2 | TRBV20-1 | CSATEREGHTGELFF | TGCAGTGCTACCGAGCGGGAGGGACACACCGGGGAGCTGTTTTTT
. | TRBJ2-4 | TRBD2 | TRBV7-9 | CASSYGGAKNNQYF | TGTGCCAGCAGCTACGGGGGGGCCAAAAACAATCAGTACTTC
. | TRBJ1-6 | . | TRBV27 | CASTGSSYNSPLHF | TGTGCCAGCACGGGGAGCTCCTATAATTCACCCCTCCACTTT
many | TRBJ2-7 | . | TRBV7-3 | CASSLSAGGYEQYF | TGTGCCAGCAGCTTATCGGCAGGCGGCTACGAGCAGTACTTC
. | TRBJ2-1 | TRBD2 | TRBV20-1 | CSGHLAGGVNEQFF | TGCAGTGGCCACTTGGCGGGAGGCGTCAATGAGCAGTTCTTC
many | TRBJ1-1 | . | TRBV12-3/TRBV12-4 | CASSRQQQNTEAFF | TGTGCCAGCAGTAGACAGCAGCAGAACACTGAAGCTTTCTTT
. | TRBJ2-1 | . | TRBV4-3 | CASSDGEGVYNEQFF | TGCGCCAGCAGCGACGGGGAGGGGGTCTACAATGAGCAGTTCTTC
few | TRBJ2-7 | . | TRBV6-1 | CASPKPGPRLSDTYEQYF | TGTGCCAGCCCAAAGCCGGGCCCGCGGTTAAGCGATACCTACGAGCAGTACTTC
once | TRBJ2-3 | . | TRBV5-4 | CASSLAAAPGTDTQYF | TGTGCCAGCAGCTTGGCTGCGGCGCCTGGCACAGATACGCAGTATTTT
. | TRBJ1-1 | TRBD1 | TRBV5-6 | CASSFTTGGGTEAFF | TGTGCCAGCAGCTTTACGACAGGGGGTGGAACTGAAGCTTTCTTT
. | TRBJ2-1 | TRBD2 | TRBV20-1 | CSGLSGRDIDNEQFF | TGCAGTGGCCTTAGCGGGAGGGATATCGACAATGAGCAGTTCTTC